This T cell receptor beta chain emerged from a study of neoadjuvant nivolumab and ipilimumab in lung cancer. CDR1 SGHNT and CDR2 YYREEE come from the germline V gene (reference sequence). Trimming at V came to 4 bases and at J to 1 base, leaving 7 bases not matched to a gene. This CDR3 is 16 amino acids long. Of note for this clone: What it binds is not known.

Findings and caveats of the study: Blood richness before therapy tracked richness in tumors resected after neoadjuvant therapy.

Measured with immunoSEQ multiplex PCR; TCRdb has only the in-frame clones, and not every one. The table includes 25,000 to 35,000 clones, 92% detected once. This sequence joins TRBV5-4 and TRBJ2-2; TRBD2 agrees at 7 bases. Sequenced here: peripheral blood, sampled after neoadjuvant nivolumab, alone or with ipilimumab, at or shortly before surgery. The clonotype originates from an adult with non-small cell lung cancer. In nucleotides, the CDR3 is TGTGCCAGCAGCGGGGGGGGGAGAGGGAACACCGGGGAGCTGTTTTTT. Amino acids: CASSGGGRGNTGELFF.